The entry that follows covers one T cell receptor (beta chain) sequence. Antigen: not known. These data belong to a study of T cells expressing NK-cell markers. The CDR3 sequence is 15 residues long. The germline V gene encodes CDR1 LGHNA and CDR2 YSLEER. Study conclusions and caveats: These same clonotypes (in a handful of donors) also led the CD3+CD56-NKG2C+ fraction.

TCRdb re-called the 5' RACE reads and shows each CDR3 protein once, DNA omitted. The sample is made up of about 260,000 distinct CDR3 sequences, and the top ten hold under 0.5% of it. The material sequenced was blood T cells: a sorted CD56 or NKG2C T cell subset, CD4+ or CD8+ T cells, or bulk PBMC T cells (not recorded which). V usage is TRBV4-3 and J usage is TRBJ1-2; TCRdb names TRBD1, which stays unverified in the absence of DNA. The sequence was collected from a man younger than 30 in good health. This CDR3 reads CASSQDSGGSYGYTF.